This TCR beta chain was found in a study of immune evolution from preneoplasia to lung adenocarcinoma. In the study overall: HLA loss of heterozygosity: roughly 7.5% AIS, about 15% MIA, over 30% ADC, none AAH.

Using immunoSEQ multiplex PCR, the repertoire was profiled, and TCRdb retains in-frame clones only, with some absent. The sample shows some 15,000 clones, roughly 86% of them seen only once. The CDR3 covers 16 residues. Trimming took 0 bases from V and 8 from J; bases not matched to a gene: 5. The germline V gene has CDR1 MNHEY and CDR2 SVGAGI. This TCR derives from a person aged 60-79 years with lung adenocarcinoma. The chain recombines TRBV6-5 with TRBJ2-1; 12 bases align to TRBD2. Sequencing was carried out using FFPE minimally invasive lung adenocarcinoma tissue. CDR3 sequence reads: CASSYSSSGGAYEQFF. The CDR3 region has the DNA TGTGCCAGCAGTTACTCTTCTAGCGGGGGGGCGTATGAGCAGTTCTTC.